This TCR beta chain was documented in a study of control samples from healthy donors and cancer patients. The repertoire was sequenced with immunoSEQ multiplex PCR; TCRdb's copy has only in-frame clones and lacks some. The sample carries some 130,000 clones, over 75% recorded once. Sequences were obtained from blood. This sequence originates from a man aged 18 to 30 in good health.

The CDR3 is CASSLQPNQPQHF. In DNA form, the CDR3 reads TGTGCCAGCAGTTTACAGCCCAATCAGCCCCAGCATTTT. The gene calls are TRBV28 and TRBJ1-5; no firm D call. Germline V CDR1 and CDR2: MDHEN, SYDVKM. Deletions cut 2 bases from V and 3 bases from J, with 5 bases between. This CDR3 region has 13 residues.